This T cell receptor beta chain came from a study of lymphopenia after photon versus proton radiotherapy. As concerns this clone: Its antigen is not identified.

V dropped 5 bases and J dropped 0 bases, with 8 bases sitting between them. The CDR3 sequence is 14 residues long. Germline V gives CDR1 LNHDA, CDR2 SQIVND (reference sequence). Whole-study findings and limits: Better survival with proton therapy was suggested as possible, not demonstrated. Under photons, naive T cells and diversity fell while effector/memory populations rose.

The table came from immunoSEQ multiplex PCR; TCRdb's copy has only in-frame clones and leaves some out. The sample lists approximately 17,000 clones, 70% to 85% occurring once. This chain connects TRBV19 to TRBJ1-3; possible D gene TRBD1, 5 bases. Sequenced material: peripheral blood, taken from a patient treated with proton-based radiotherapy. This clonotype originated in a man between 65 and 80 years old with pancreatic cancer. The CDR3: CASSDRSSGNTIYF. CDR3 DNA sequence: TGTGCCAGTAGTGACAGATCCTCTGGAAACACCATATATTTT.